The following is a T cell receptor (beta chain) sequence with its context. The DNA is left out, because the CDR3 cannot be placed on it with certainty; the CDR3 is given as TCRdb lists it. The data are from a study of CD8 T cells in ankylosing spondylitis. Per germline, CDR1 SGDLS and CDR2 YYNGEE. The CDR3 extends over 14 residues, inclusive of both ends. TCRdb reprocessed the 5' RACE reads via MiXCR and lists one record per CDR3 protein. This table holds almost 30,000 distinct CDR3 sequences, roughly 5.3% found once. The TCR comes from a female donor with ankylosing spondylitis or in good health (not recorded which). The gene calls are TRBV9 and TRBJ1-1; the tabulated D call, TRBD1, remains unverified against the DNA. The source material was blood, either unsorted or a sorted T cell fraction (not recorded which). CDR3 protein: CASRVAGGNTEAYF.